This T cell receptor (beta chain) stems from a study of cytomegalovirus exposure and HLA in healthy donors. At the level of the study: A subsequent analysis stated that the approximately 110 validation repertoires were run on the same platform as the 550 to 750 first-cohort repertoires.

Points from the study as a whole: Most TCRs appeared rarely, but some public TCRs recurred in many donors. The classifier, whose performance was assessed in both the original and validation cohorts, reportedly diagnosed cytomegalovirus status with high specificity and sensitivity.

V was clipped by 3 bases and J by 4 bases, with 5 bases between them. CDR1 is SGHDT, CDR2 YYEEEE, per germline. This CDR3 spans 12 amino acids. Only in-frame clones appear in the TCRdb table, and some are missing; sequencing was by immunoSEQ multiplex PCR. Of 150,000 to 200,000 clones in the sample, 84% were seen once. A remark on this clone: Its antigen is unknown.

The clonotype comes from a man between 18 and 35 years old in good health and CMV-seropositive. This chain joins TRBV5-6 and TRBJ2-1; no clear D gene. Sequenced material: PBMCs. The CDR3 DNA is TGTGCCAGCAGCTCCTATTACAATGAGCAGTTCTTC. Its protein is CASSSYYNEQFF. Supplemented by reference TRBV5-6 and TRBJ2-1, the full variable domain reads DAGVTQSPTHLIKTRGQQVTLRCSPKSGHDTVSWYQQALGQGPQFIFQYYEEEERQRGNFPDRFSGHQFPNYSSELNVNALLLGDSALYLCASSSYYNEQFFGPGTRLTVL.